Ten or more counts support the clone carrying this T cell receptor beta chain. Its antigen remains unidentified. The sample comes from a study of molecular identifiers for immune sequencing clone quantification. This CDR3 region has 12 residues. J lost 13 bases, V lost 4 bases, and 6 bases had no gene match. Germline CDR1 and CDR2: KGHDR and SFDVKD. Each CDR3 protein is one row after TCRdb ran MiXCR on the PCR reads. The sample has approximately 590,000 distinct CDR3 sequences; 25% are singletons. Naive CD8 libraries came from about 20,000 to 1,000,000 sorted cells with 10%, 30% or 50% RNA. Sorting captured naive CD8 T cells as CD8+CD4-CCR7+CD45RA+. Study-wide results and limits: Underestimated sizes of highly expanded clones could result from identical TCR molecules that share a barcode.

The chain uses TRBV24-1 and TRBJ1-5, with TRBD1 matching 7 bases. The origin of this receptor is a human donor in good health. Some libraries in this study had Jurkat cell RNA spiked in. Source material: naive CD8+ T cells from blood, with Jurkat cell RNA spiked in. The subset is: FACS-sorted CD8+CD4-CCR7+CD45RA+ naive T cells. This chain's CDR3 is CATSERQGPQHF. Here the CDR3 DNA reads TGTGCCACCAGTGAAAGACAGGGTCCTCAGCATTTT.